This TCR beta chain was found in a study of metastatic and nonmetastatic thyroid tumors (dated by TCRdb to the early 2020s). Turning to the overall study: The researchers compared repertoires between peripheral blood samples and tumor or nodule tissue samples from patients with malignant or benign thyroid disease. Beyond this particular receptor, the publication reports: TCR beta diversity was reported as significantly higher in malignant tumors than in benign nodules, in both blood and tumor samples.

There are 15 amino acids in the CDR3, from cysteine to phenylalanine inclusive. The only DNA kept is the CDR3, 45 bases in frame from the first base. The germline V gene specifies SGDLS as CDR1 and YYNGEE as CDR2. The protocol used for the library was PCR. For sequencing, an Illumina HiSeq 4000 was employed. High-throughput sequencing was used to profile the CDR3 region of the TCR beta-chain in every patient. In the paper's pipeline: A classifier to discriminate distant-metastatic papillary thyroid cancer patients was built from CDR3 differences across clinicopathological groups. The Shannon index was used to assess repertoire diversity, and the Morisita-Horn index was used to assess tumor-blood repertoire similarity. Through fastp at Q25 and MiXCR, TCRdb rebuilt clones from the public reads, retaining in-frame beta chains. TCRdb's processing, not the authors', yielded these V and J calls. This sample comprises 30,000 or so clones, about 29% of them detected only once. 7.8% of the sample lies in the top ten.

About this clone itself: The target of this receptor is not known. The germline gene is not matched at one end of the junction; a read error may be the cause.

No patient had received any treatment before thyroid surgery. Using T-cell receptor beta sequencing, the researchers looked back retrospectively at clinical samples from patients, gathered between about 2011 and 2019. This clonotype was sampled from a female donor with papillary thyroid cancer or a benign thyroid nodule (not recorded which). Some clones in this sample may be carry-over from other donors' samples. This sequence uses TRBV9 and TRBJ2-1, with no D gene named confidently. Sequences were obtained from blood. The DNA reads TGTGCCAGCAGCTCGCCGGATAGCTCCTACAATGAACAGTTCTTC. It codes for CASSSPDSSYNEQFF.